What follows is one T cell receptor (beta chain) and its context. Its antigen is undetermined. A second PCR, run for about 6 to 11 cycles, used a sample-barcoded 5' primer plus a J-beta primer mix. Samples each returned at least 3 million CDR3-containing paired-end reads. TCRdb independently ran MiXCR on the 5' RACE reads; one entry per CDR3 protein. The sample lists about 750,000 distinct CDR3 sequences; about 55% were seen once. This CDR3 is 17 amino acids long. Germline lookup yields CDR1 MNHEY and CDR2 SMNVEV (reference sequence). V lost 5 bases to trimming and J lost 6 bases; unmatched junction nucleotides: 16. These data originate in a study of blood T cells in healthy people across ages. Study in general: Per two T cells, about one barcoded beta molecule was captured through template switching.

Findings and caveats of the study: Long-lived donors exceeded aged donors in naive CD4+ cells and diversity. No conclusive comparison of naive versus antigen-experienced cells was possible with unsorted PBMCs.

The chain carries TRBV27 and TRBJ2-1; 7 nucleotides agree with TRBD2. This sequence originates from a man at least 80 years old in good health. Specimen: blood. The CDR3 here is CASSLPGGRVSLNEQFF. The DNA of the CDR3 is TGTGCCAGCAGTCTACCGGGAGGCAGGGTGTCCCTCAATGAGCAGTTCTTC.